These T cell receptor beta chains were read from a single sample in a study of T-cell memory formation after mild COVID-19. MiXCR, run by TCRdb on the 5' RACE reads, gives a single entry per CDR3 protein. The sample carries about 110,000 distinct CDR3 sequences, roughly 14% recorded once. Sequencing was carried out using PBMCs or a T cell subset sorted from them (not recorded which). These receptors came from a young man who had mild COVID-19 (a few samples of this study predate the infection). Cell type and time point are not known. Each CDR3 is given with its conserved first and last residue. Not all rows give a size; the values are once, few, many and, for expanded clones, a class.

CDR3 length	clone size	V gene	CDR3 protein
13	many	TRBV27	CASSHGPSYEQYF
15	NA	TRBV4-3	CASSQARSHYNEQFF
16	few	TRBV6-2/TRBV6-3	CASSGLAGDSYNEQFF
16	NA	TRBV18	CASSPEGGGRDNEQFF
15	NA	TRBV27	CASSLGGGGRYEQYF
14	NA	TRBV6-5	CASSHQGVGQPQHF
13	few	TRBV20-1	CSAEGGLGTEAFF
15	NA	TRBV7-9	CASSPDTGPTDTQYF
13	NA	TRBV9	CASSADRGSEQFF
13	NA	TRBV7-8	CASSLAGYTEAFF
18	few	TRBV2	CASSEAAPQSSYNSPLHF
13	few	TRBV6-2/TRBV6-3	CASSYGPTYEQYF
15	many	TRBV29-1	CSVDKHKDRLDGYTF
17	many	TRBV27	CASSPVGGGGPTDTQYF
13	NA	TRBV29-1	CSVETRDTYEQYF
16	NA	TRBV18	CASSPSGTKGWDEQFF
14	many	TRBV5-1	CASSFRTGGTEAFF